This TCR beta chain was profiled in a study of breast tumors, draining lymph nodes, adjacent tissues. Overall study results and limits: That most tumor T cells come from lymph nodes remained unproven. Compared with basal-like, luminal-like tumors shared significantly more repertoire with nontumor tissue. Data fit most tumor T cells coming from lymph node, expanding in tumor. Tumors had less TCR diversity than lymph nodes, more than nontumor tissue.

The trim removed 3 bases at V and 6 bases at J, leaving 6 bases unmatched. This CDR3 is built from 15 residues. The lymph nodes were axillary draining lymph nodes from breast cancer patients. One entry per CDR3 protein, called by TCRdb with MiXCR from the multiplex PCR reads. This table has about 230,000 distinct CDR3 sequences, approximately 30% appearing once. This clonotype was seen ten or more times. Its antigen is still unknown. The receptor was isolated from a female donor with breast cancer. Some clones in this sample may be carry-over from other donors' samples. The V call is TRBV12-3 or TRBV12-4, the J call TRBJ1-5; TRBD1 agrees at 9 bases. Source material: axillary lymph node tissue. The CDR3 nucleotides read TGTGCCAGCAGTTTGGTACAGGGGGCGAGTCAGCCCCAGCATTTT. Its protein is CASSLVQGASQPQHF.